The next 10 T cell receptor beta chains were all read from a single sample in a study of cytomegalovirus exposure and HLA in healthy donors. PCR primers comprised 60 Vbeta and 13 Jbeta primers. Assay: immunoSEQ multiplex PCR; the TCRdb copy retains only in-frame clones and omits some. Among 150,000 to 200,000 clones, approximately 78% were seen once, and the ten largest hold approximately 2%. Source material: PBMCs. The receptors here all came from a woman between 18 and 30 years old in good health and CMV-seronegative.

This clone was counted a single time. The chain carries TRBV30 and TRBJ1-2; the D is unclear. V dropped 4 bases and J dropped 4 bases, with 13 bases sitting between them. Germline loops: CDR1 GTSNPN, CDR2 SVGIG (reference sequence). The CDR3 has 13 amino acids. The CDR3 region is CAWNSERIYGYTF. Written as DNA, the CDR3 is TGTGCCTGGAACTCTGAACGCATCTATGGCTACACCTTC.

The rearrangement uses TRBV2 and TRBJ1-4, with 8 bases that match TRBD1. The CDR3 consists of 16 residues. The ends lost 4 bases at V and 8 bases at J; junction bases unmatched: 12. Germline-derived CDR1 and CDR2 are SNHLY and FYNNEI. The CDR3, as DNA: TGTGCCAGCAGTGTTGTGGACAGGGTTGTTGAAGAAAAACTGTTTTTT. This translates into CASSVVDRVVEEKLFF.

The chain joins TRBV28 to TRBJ1-6, with a tentative D call TRBD1 (6 bases). V shed 6 bases and J shed 7 bases, with 16 bases lying between them. Germline CDR1 and CDR2: MDHEN and SYDVKM. The length of the CDR3 is 15 residues. The CDR3 nucleotides read TGTGCCAGCAGCCCCGCCGACAGGTCGAATTCACCCCTCCACTTT. Its protein is CASSPADRSNSPLHF.

A single count supports this clone. The rearrangement links TRBV5-1 to TRBJ2-5, with TRBD1 matching 7 bases. The germline CDR1 and CDR2 sequences are SGHRS and YFSETQ. V lost 0 bases and J lost 12; bases outside the gene matches: 8. The CDR3 has 13 amino acids. CDR3 in DNA: TGCGCCAGCAGCTTGGGGGCCCGGGACAGCAAGTACTTC. Translated, it gives CASSLGARDSKYF.

This clone appeared once. The J gene is TRBJ1-4, the V gene TRBV7-6; no reliable D call. V lost 1 base and J 5 bases, leaving 8 bases between the germline ends. The germline V gene encodes CDR1 SGHVS and CDR2 FNYEAQ. The CDR3 runs 14 residues. The CDR3 nucleotides are TGTGCCAGCAGCTTAGGCAGGTGGAATGAAAAACTGTTTTTT. As protein: CASSLGRWNEKLFF.

The chain has TRBV6-5 and TRBJ2-6; D uncertain. Between the trimmed V and J ends, which lost 8 bases and 2 bases, there was a span of 7 bases. The germline V gene encodes CDR1 MNHEY and CDR2 SVGAGI. CDR3 length: 13 amino acids. The CDR3 DNA follows: TGTGCCAGCCAGCGTGCTGGGGCCAACGTCCTGACTTTC. Residues: CASQRAGANVLTF.

V is TRBV28 and J is TRBJ2-1; D may be TRBD2 (6 bases). Germline loops: CDR1 MDHEN, CDR2 SYDVKM. The CDR3 runs 15 residues. The ends were cut back, 7 bases at V and 8 bases at J, with 21 bases in the middle. In DNA, the CDR3 is TGTGCCAGCACCATTCTCCCGGTGGGGGGAGATGAGCAGTTCTTC. Residues: CASTILPVGGDEQFF. The variable domain in full, with the rest retrieved from reference TRBV28 and TRBJ2-1, is DVKVTQSSRYLVKRTGEKVFLECVQDMDHENMFWYRQDPGLGLRLIYFSYDVKMKEKGDIPEGYSVSREKKERFSLILESASTNQTSMYLCASTILPVGGDEQFFGPGTRLTVL.

This rearrangement joins TRBV2 to TRBJ1-5; D is uncertain. V gave up 7 bases and J gave up 7 bases, with 14 bases separating them. Germline V gives CDR1 SNHLY, CDR2 FYNNEI. This CDR3 has 13 amino acids. For the CDR3, the DNA is TGTGCCAGCATGTCCGGGAGTAAGCAGCCCCAGCATTTT. This translates into CASMSGSKQPQHF.

The V gene is TRBV5-4, the J gene TRBJ2-1, with D perhaps TRBD2 (6 bases). Germline values: CDR1 SGHNT, CDR2 YYREEE (reference sequence). The CDR3 is 15 amino acids. The V and J ends lost 0 bases and 8 bases respectively, with 15 bases between them. CDR3 amino acids: CASSLGGLSQHEQFF. CDR3 sequence (DNA): TGTGCCAGCAGCTTGGGGGGACTCTCCCAGCATGAGCAGTTCTTC.

The rearrangement joins TRBV6-1 to TRBJ1-2; D unresolved. Germline CDR1 MNHNS, CDR2 SASEGT. This CDR3 has 13 residues. Trimming cost V 6 bases and J 6 bases, with 14 bases left between them. CDR3 amino acids: CASRKLSHDGYTF. The CDR3 DNA follows: TGTGCCAGCAGGAAGCTGAGTCATGATGGCTACACCTTC.